Following are 24 T cell receptor beta chains from one sample sequenced in a study of shared clonotypes between healthy human individuals. The method was immunoSEQ multiplex PCR; TCRdb's version includes in-frame clones alone and lacks a portion of them. The sample comprises around 2.1 million clones, just over 90% of which are singletons, and around 1.7% rests with the top ten. It was CD45RO-negative cells, positively selected for CCR7, that made up naive CD8 cells, with terminally differentiated effector memory CD45RA+ cells excluded. The sample comprised naive CD8+ T cells from PBMCs. All receptors come from a man between 18 and 29 years old in good health. Some clones in this sample may be carry-over from other donors' samples.

The rearrangement links TRBV7-9 to TRBJ2-7; unclear D gene. The germline CDR1 and CDR2 sequences are SEHNR and FQNEAQ (reference sequence). This CDR3 spans 14 amino acids. V was trimmed by 3 bases and J by 2 bases, leaving 11 bases between them. CDR3 amino acids: CASSFWADPYEQYF. In nucleotides, the CDR3 is TGTGCCAGCAGCTTCTGGGCAGATCCCTACGAGCAGTACTTC.

The V gene is TRBV27, the J gene TRBJ1-4, with 8 bases matching TRBD1. Germline-derived CDR1 and CDR2 are MNHEY and SMNVEV (reference sequence). Losses at the gene ends were 4 bases for V and 0 bases for J; bases not matched to a gene: 4. This CDR3 has 16 residues. Here the CDR3 DNA reads TGTGCCAGCAGTTCTAGGACAGGGCCAACTAATGAAAAACTGTTTTTT. Translated, it gives CASSSRTGPTNEKLFF.

The rearrangement uses TRBV7-2 and TRBJ1-1, with D possibly matching TRBD1 (5 bases). V gave up 0 bases and J gave up 2 bases, with 10 bases separating them. The CDR3 spans 15 residues. The germline gives CDR1 SGHTA, CDR2 FQGNSA. The CDR3 loop reads CASSLAGDLNTEAFF. CDR3 DNA: TGTGCCAGCAGCTTAGCAGGGGACCTAAACACTGAAGCTTTCTTT.

Regarding this clone: In the same sample, other DNA sequences code for this CDR3. The gene calls are TRBV7-2 and TRBJ1-1, with D unclear. Germline assignment: CDR1 SGHTA and CDR2 FQGNSA. V lost 3 bases to trimming and J lost 1 base, with 9 bases between them. CDR3 length equals 14 residues. The CDR3 DNA follows: TGTGCCAGCAGCTTTGAGGAGGGGAACACTGAAGCTTTCTTT. It is translated as CASSFEEGNTEAFF.

Notes on this clone: Other DNA sequences from this sample encode an identical CDR3 as well. The chain is built from TRBV4-1 and TRBJ2-7, with 9 bases lining up with TRBD1. This CDR3 has 16 residues. V shed 3 bases and J 1 base; nucleotides not matched to a gene: 7. Germline V gives CDR1 MGHRA, CDR2 YSYEKL. The CDR3 reads CASSQDTGQGSYEQYF. The CDR3, as DNA: TGCGCCAGCAGCCAGGATACGGGACAGGGATCCTACGAGCAGTACTTC.

The gene calls are TRBV5-6 and TRBJ2-7, with 8 bases that match TRBD1. Unmatched junction bases numbered 15, after V lost 0 bases and J lost 4 bases. The CDR3 runs to 18 residues. Per germline, CDR1 SGHDT and CDR2 YYEEEE. CDR3 sequence (DNA): TGTGCCAGCAGCTTGGTGGTCCCCTCAGGGGGCGCTGGGTACGAGCAGTACTTC. This translates into CASSLVVPSGGAGYEQYF.

This clone was picked up one time. The V gene is TRBV28, the J gene TRBJ2-7, with D hard to call. From germline, CDR1 is MDHEN and CDR2 SYDVKM. The V end lost 6 bases, the J end lost 0 bases, and 15 bases lay between the germline ends. This CDR3 is 15 amino acids long. CDR3 DNA: TGTGCCAGCAGCCCGGTGCAGGCAAACTCCTACGAGCAGTACTTC. The encoded protein is CASSPVQANSYEQYF.

CDR3 DNA sequence: TGTGCCAGCACTGCTAGCGGTTTATTTTACGAGCAGTACTTC. Translated: CASTASGLFYEQYF. V usage is TRBV28 and J usage is TRBJ2-7; 7 bases are a match to TRBD2. Unmatched junction bases numbered 10, after V lost 7 bases and J lost 4 bases. From germline, CDR1 is MDHEN and CDR2 SYDVKM. The CDR3 runs 14 residues.

V usage is TRBV7-9 and J usage is TRBJ1-1; possible D gene TRBD1, 6 bases. Between the trimmed V and J ends, which lost 7 bases and 0 bases, there was a span of 12 bases. Germline V gives CDR1 SEHNR, CDR2 FQNEAQ (reference sequence). This CDR3 contains 14 residues. The chain's CDR3 is CASNLGGLNTEAFF. The DNA for the CDR3 is TGTGCCAGCAACCTAGGGGGGTTGAACACTGAAGCTTTCTTT.

The CDR3 DNA follows: TGTGCCAGCAGTTACGCAAGGACAGCTCAAGAGACCCAGTACTTC. As protein: CASSYARTAQETQYF. The chain joins TRBV6-5 to TRBJ2-5, with D possibly being TRBD1 (6 bases). Germline CDR1 reads MNHEY; CDR2 reads SVGAGI. There are 15 residues in the CDR3. V shed 2 bases and J shed 2 bases, with 12 bases lying between them.

The chain combines TRBV4-3 with TRBJ2-1; 9 nucleotides line up with TRBD1. Germline V CDR1 and CDR2: LGHNA, YSLEER. Trimming at V came to 0 bases and at J to 1 base, leaving 7 bases not matched to a gene. This CDR3 is 18 amino acids long. The CDR3 sequence: CASSQDLPGQGSYNEQFF. The DNA of the CDR3 is TGCGCCAGCAGCCAAGATCTGCCGGGACAGGGTTCCTACAATGAGCAGTTCTTC.

V gene TRBV27 combines with J gene TRBJ2-7; D gene uncertain. The CDR3 consists of 14 residues. Looked up from germline, CDR1 is MNHEY and CDR2 is SMNVEV (reference sequence). The V gene lost 5 bases and the J gene lost 2 bases, with 13 bases spanning the gap. The CDR3 reads CASSQLGVTYEQYF. CDR3 DNA sequence: TGTGCCAGCAGTCAGCTGGGCGTAACCTACGAGCAGTACTTC.

V and J are TRBV6-6 and TRBJ2-5; D remains ambiguous. V gave up 5 bases and J gave up 5 bases, with 9 bases separating them. Germline V gene lookup returns CDR1 MNHNY and CDR2 SVGAGI (reference sequence). CDR3 length equals 12 residues. The CDR3 coding sequence is TGTGCCAGCAGTATCCCCTGGGAGACCCAGTACTTC. It specifies CASSIPWETQYF.

Note on this clone: Other DNA sequences within the sample encode an identical CDR3. The rearrangement joins TRBV27 to TRBJ1-5, with D hard to call. V shed 5 bases and J shed 5 bases, with 13 bases lying between them. The germline V gene encodes CDR1 MNHEY and CDR2 SMNVEV (reference sequence). CDR3 length: 14 amino acids. CDR3 bases: TGTGCCAGCAGTCCCCGCGGTGGGGATCAGCCCCAGCATTTT. This translates into CASSPRGGDQPQHF.

The chain uses TRBV28 and TRBJ1-5; a weak D match, TRBD1 (6 bases). V shed 4 bases and J shed 6 bases, with 22 bases lying between them. The CDR3 length is 17 residues. Germline V lookup: CDR1 MDHEN, CDR2 SYDVKM. CDR3 DNA sequence: TGTGCCAGCAGTTCCCCAGGCTGGGGGGCATTTACTCAGCCCCAGCATTTT. Encoded protein: CASSSPGWGAFTQPQHF.

The rearrangement uses TRBV9 and TRBJ1-1; D is perhaps TRBD1 (5 bases). The CDR3 covers 14 residues. V lost 4 bases and J lost 0, with 10 bases in between. CDR1 and CDR2 (germline): SGDLS, YYNGEE. The CDR3 coding sequence is TGTGCCAGCAGCAGCGGGGCCCTGAACACTGAAGCTTTCTTT. Translation gives CASSSGALNTEAFF.

The DNA of the CDR3 is TGTGCCAGCAGCCAGGGACTAGCGGGAGCTGGGGGCTCCTACGAGCAGTACTTC. It yields the protein CASSQGLAGAGGSYEQYF. V usage is TRBV7-8 and J usage is TRBJ2-7, with 14 bases aligning to TRBD2. The germline V gene encodes CDR1 SGHVS and CDR2 FQNEAQ. This CDR3 is 18 amino acids long. V trimming: 5 bases; J trimming: 0 bases; junction bases outside the gene matches: 9.

This sequence joins TRBV11-2 and TRBJ1-5, with D tentatively TRBD1 (5 bases). The CDR3 totals 16 residues. With 3 bases removed from V and 7 bases from J, the gap between germline ends came to 19 bases. Germline V CDR1 and CDR2: SGHAT, FQNNGV. As DNA, the CDR3 is TGTGCCAGCAGCTTGGGGGACGGATCTCCCGCCCAGCCCCAGCATTTT. It specifies CASSLGDGSPAQPQHF.

This clone was picked up one time. The chain has TRBV5-1 and TRBJ2-7, with 13 bases fitting TRBD2. J was trimmed by 6 bases and V by 0 bases; bases with no gene match: 9. Germline V lookup: CDR1 SGHRS, CDR2 YFSETQ. CDR3 length equals 17 residues. The CDR3 reads CASSLATGRLAGGEQYF. The CDR3, as DNA: TGCGCCAGCAGCTTGGCCACGGGAAGACTAGCGGGAGGCGAGCAGTACTTC.

The chain employs TRBV28 and TRBJ2-7, with D possibly matching TRBD1 (6 bases). The CDR3 has 12 amino acids. Germline V gene data show CDR1 as MDHEN and CDR2 as SYDVKM. Trimming left V 8 bases short and J 3 bases short, with 11 bases between. In DNA form, the CDR3 reads TGTGCCAGCGGCAGGGGAATCTACGAGCAGTACTTC. Translating gives CASGRGIYEQYF. The complete variable domain, with remaining parts taken from reference TRBV28 and TRBJ2-7, reads DVKVTQSSRYLVKRTGEKVFLECVQDMDHENMFWYRQDPGLGLRLIYFSYDVKMKEKGDIPEGYSVSREKKERFSLILESASTNQTSMYLCASGRGIYEQYFGPGTRLTVT.

The chain joins TRBV27 to TRBJ1-5; 7 bases match TRBD1. The V segment lost 0 bases and the J segment 5 bases; nucleotides outside the gene matches: 13. The germline CDR1 and CDR2 sequences are MNHEY and SMNVEV (reference sequence). The CDR3 covers 18 residues. CDR3 protein: CASSLSFGRGSYYQPQHF. The CDR3 DNA reads as TGTGCCAGCAGTTTATCATTCGGCAGGGGGTCATATTATCAGCCCCAGCATTTT.

In the case of this clone: The identical CDR3 is also encoded by other nucleotide sequences in the sample. The V call is TRBV30, the J call TRBJ2-7; possibly TRBD1 for D (6 bases). Germline values: CDR1 GTSNPN, CDR2 SVGIG (reference sequence). The CDR3 runs 14 residues. Trimming removed 0 bases from V and 3 bases from J, with 12 bases in between. The CDR3 here is CAWSVRGSVYEQYF. As DNA, the CDR3 is TGTGCCTGGAGTGTGAGGGGGTCCGTCTACGAGCAGTACTTC. The full variable domain, its missing parts supplied by reference TRBV30 and TRBJ2-7, is SQTIHQWPATLVQPVGSPLSLECTVEGTSNPNLYWYRQAAGRGLQLLFYSVGIGQISSEVPQNLSASRPQDRQFILSSKKLLLSDSGFYLCAWSVRGSVYEQYFGPGTRLTVT.

The chain joins TRBV15 to TRBJ2-2, with D possibly being TRBD1 or TRBD2 (5 bases each). CDR3 size: 16 residues. Between the trimmed V and J ends, which lost 0 bases and 5 bases, there was a span of 13 bases. CDR1 and CDR2 (germline): LNHNV, YYDKDF (reference sequence). The DNA for the CDR3 is TGTGCCACCAGCAGAGATTTGGGGGTATCAACCGGGGAGCTGTTTTTT. As protein: CATSRDLGVSTGELFF.

The V and J genes are TRBV9 and TRBJ1-2; 7 bases are shared with TRBD1. The CDR3 has 16 amino acids. Losses at the gene ends were 2 bases for V and 3 bases for J; bases not matched to a gene: 10. Germline V gene sequence: CDR1 SGDLS, CDR2 YYNGEE. The CDR3 region has the DNA TGTGCCAGCAGCGTCCCAAAGGGGGCATCGGACTATGGCTACACCTTC. The encoded protein is CASSVPKGASDYGYTF.